Below, 3 T cell receptor beta chains from the same sample are listed, as sequenced in a study of T cells in Graves' hyperthyroidism and ophthalmopathy. TCR beta CDR3 sequences were amplified from RNA transcripts. When the TCR CDR3 underwent first-round RT-PCR, the HTBI primer set was used. Via MiXCR, TCRdb re-called the multiplex PCR reads, giving one row per CDR3 protein. This repertoire shows about 560,000 distinct CDR3 sequences, roughly 17% found once; its top ten account for about 18%. The sequencing sample was made of blood. The receptors were gathered from a woman younger than 35 with Graves' hyperthyroidism.

This clonotype was seen at least ten times. The rearrangement uses TRBV7-2 and TRBJ1-5; D is possibly TRBD1 (5 bases). The V end lost 3 bases, the J end lost 3 bases, and 9 bases lay between the germline ends. The CDR3 totals 14 residues. CDR1 is SGHTA, CDR2 FQGNSA, per germline. CDR3 sequence (DNA): TGTGCCAGCAGCTTGGGGACTTTCAATCAGCCCCAGCATTTT. Translation: CASSLGTFNQPQHF. The whole variable domain, remainder taken from reference TRBV7-2 and TRBJ1-5, is GAGVSQSPSNKVTEKGKDVELRCDPISGHTALYWYRQSLGQGLEFLIYFQGNSAPDKSGLPSDRFSAERTGGSVSTLTIQRTQQEDSAVYLCASSLGTFNQPQHFGDGTRLSIL.

This clonotype occurred many times. Written as DNA, the CDR3 is TGTGCCAGCAGTTTATCCACAGTGTCTAACGAGCAGTACTTC. Encoded protein: CASSLSTVSNEQYF. This chain links TRBV27 with TRBJ2-7; D is unresolved. The V end was cut by 0 bases, the J end by 5 bases, with 11 bases between. The CDR3 extends over 14 amino acids. Germline CDR1 is MNHEY and CDR2 is SMNVEV (reference sequence).

This clonotype was seen ten or more times. The gene calls are TRBV10-3 and TRBJ1-5, with TRBD1 identical over 9 bases. Germline values: CDR1 ENHRY, CDR2 SYGVKD. CDR3 length: 13 residues. The V and J ends lost 4 bases and 6 bases, in that order; junction bases with no gene match: 1. The CDR3 DNA is TGTGCCATCAGTGGGACAGGGGTTCAGCCCCAGCATTTT. It encodes CAISGTGVQPQHF.